One sample yielded the 21 T cell receptor beta chains listed below, sequenced in a study of CD8 T cells in ankylosing spondylitis. One entry per CDR3 protein, called by TCRdb with MiXCR from the 5' RACE reads. The data contain fewer than 550,000 distinct CDR3 sequences, about 5.7% of them singletons. No antigen has been assigned to these receptors. Study observations and caveats: A motif of eight highly homologous TCR beta variants was seen as apparently characteristic of ankylosing spondylitis blood.

Sequencing was carried out using blood, either unsorted or a sorted T cell fraction (not recorded which). Source of these receptors: a male donor with ankylosing spondylitis.

This clonotype was seen repeatedly, ten times or more. The chain is built from TRBV7-9 and TRBJ2-3; TRBD2 matches at 14 bases. The germline CDR1 and CDR2 sequences are SEHNR and FQNEAQ (reference sequence). J gave up 3 bases and V 4 bases, and 6 bases lay outside the gene matches. This CDR3 has 17 residues. CDR3 nucleotide sequence: TGTGCCAGCAGCTCGATGACTAGCGGGGGGGCAACAGATACGCAGTATTTT. Encoded protein: CASSSMTSGGATDTQYF. The full variable domain, in which reference TRBV7-9 and TRBJ2-3 provide the parts outside the CDR3, is DTGVSQNPRHKITKRGQNVTFRCDPISEHNRLYWYRQTLGQGPEFLTYFQNEAQLEKSRLLSDRFSAERPKGSFSTLEIQRTEQGDSAMYLCASSSMTSGGATDTQYFGPGTRLTVL.

This clonotype was seen many times. The rearrangement joins TRBV9 to TRBJ2-1, with D perhaps TRBD1 or TRBD2 (5 bases each). CDR1 and CDR2 (germline): SGDLS, YYNGEE. Trimming took 2 bases from V and 5 from J, leaving 11 bases between them. The CDR3 length is 14 residues. The CDR3 bases are TGTGCCAGCAGCGTCTCCGGGACGAACAATGAGCAGTTCTTC. Translated, it gives CASSVSGTNNEQFF.

This clonotype was observed at least ten times. CDR3 nucleotide sequence: TGTGCCAGCAGCCTGCTAGAGTCAGATACGCAGTATTTT. Translated: CASSLLESDTQYF. The chain joins TRBV7-3 to TRBJ2-3, with D uncertain. The V end lost 5 bases, the J end lost 4 bases, and 10 bases lay between the germline ends. CDR3 length: 13 amino acids. Germline assignment: CDR1 SGHTA and CDR2 FQGTGA.

This clonotype has a count of ten or more. This CDR3 is CASSGGARNTGELFF. DNA of the CDR3: TGCGCCAGCAGCGGGGGGGCGCGAAACACCGGGGAGCTGTTTTTT. This chain joins TRBV5-1 and TRBJ2-2, with D tentatively TRBD2 (7 bases). V was clipped by 4 bases and J by 2 bases, with 12 bases between them. This CDR3 has 15 residues. Per the germline V gene, CDR1 is SGHRS and CDR2 is YFSETQ.

This clonotype was seen many times. V gene TRBV20-1 combines with J gene TRBJ1-5; no definite D call. The germline V gene has CDR1 DFQATT and CDR2 SNEGSKA (reference sequence). The CDR3 sequence is 13 residues long. Trimming shortened V by 0 bases and J by 4 bases, and 7 bases separated the two germline ends. CDR3 region: CSARDRANQPQHF. CDR3 nucleotide sequence: TGCAGTGCTAGAGATAGGGCTAATCAGCCCCAGCATTTT.

This chain joins TRBV7-6 and TRBJ1-6, with D hard to call. Germline CDR1 is SGHVS and CDR2 is FNYEAQ. V was clipped by 5 bases and J by 6 bases, with 20 bases between them. The CDR3 extends over 17 amino acids. Here the CDR3 reads CASSLDGLRRTNSPLHF. Written as DNA, the CDR3 is TGTGCCAGCAGCCTCGACGGGCTCAGGAGGACTAATTCACCCCTCCACTTT.

Ten or more counts support this clonotype. The chain uses TRBV9 and TRBJ2-5; D might be TRBD1 (5 bases). Germline assignment: CDR1 SGDLS and CDR2 YYNGEE. The CDR3 length is 15 residues. V was pared by 4 bases and J by 1 base, with 14 bases between. CDR3 residues: CASSYKGPPQETQYF. Written as DNA, the CDR3 is TGTGCCAGCAGCTATAAGGGGCCGCCCCAAGAGACCCAGTACTTC.

This clonotype was picked up many times. The chain recombines TRBV20-1 with TRBJ2-7; D may be TRBD1 or TRBD2 (6 bases each). Germline loops: CDR1 DFQATT, CDR2 SNEGSKA (reference sequence). CDR3 length equals 12 residues. The CDR3 loop reads CSLPGEVNEQYF. As DNA, the CDR3 is TGCAGCCTACCAGGGGAGGTCAACGAGCAGTACTTC.

This clonotype turned up a few times. V and J are TRBV11-2 and TRBJ2-7; TRBD1 is a possible D gene (5 bases). Per the germline V gene, CDR1 is SGHAT and CDR2 is FQNNGV. The CDR3 length is 13 residues. V lost 3 bases and J 6 bases, leaving 12 bases between the germline ends. CDR3 amino acids: CASSFSDTPEQYF. CDR3 DNA sequence: TGTGCCAGCAGCTTCTCGGACACGCCCGAGCAGTACTTC.

This clonotype was picked up many times. The chain carries TRBV4-3 and TRBJ1-2; 7 bases map to TRBD1. The CDR3 length is 15 residues. Germline V lookup: CDR1 LGHNA, CDR2 YSLEER. The trim removed 0 bases at V and 3 bases at J, leaving 4 bases unmatched. CDR3 sequence: CASSQEDRRYYGYTF. CDR3 coding DNA: TGCGCCAGCAGCCAAGAGGACAGGAGGTACTATGGCTACACCTTC.

This clonotype was seen many times. The chain joins TRBV2 to TRBJ2-7, with D perhaps matching TRBD1 (6 bases). From germline, CDR1 is SNHLY and CDR2 FYNNEI. V was cut by 6 bases and J by 2 bases, with 8 bases left in between. This CDR3 spans 12 amino acids. In nucleotides, the CDR3 is TGTGCCAGCAGGTGGACAGCCTACGAGCAGTACTTC. Amino acid sequence: CASRWTAYEQYF.

The table lists this clonotype with many counts. This rearrangement joins TRBV12-3 or TRBV12-4 to TRBJ2-4, with 7 positions matching TRBD2. The CDR3 extends over 15 amino acids. With 3 bases clipped from V and 6 bases from J, the junction kept 8 bases outside the gene matches. CDR3 DNA sequence: TGTGCCAGCAGTTTCGGTGGGGGGGTGATAAACATTCAGTACTTC. This sequence encodes CASSFGGGVINIQYF.

This clonotype was observed at least ten times. This chain joins TRBV4-3 and TRBJ2-1; tentative D call: TRBD1 (5 bases). Deletions cut 7 bases from V and 0 bases from J, with 13 bases between. Germline V lookup: CDR1 LGHNA, CDR2 YSLEER. This CDR3 is built from 15 residues. The CDR3 here is CASTTRVSSYNEQFF. In DNA form, the CDR3 reads TGCGCCAGCACTACCAGGGTGAGCTCCTACAATGAGCAGTTCTTC.

This clonotype was counted many times. The chain is built from TRBV5-1 and TRBJ2-3; D may be TRBD1 or TRBD2 (5 bases each). Germline V lookup: CDR1 SGHRS, CDR2 YFSETQ. The CDR3 extends over 16 amino acids. Deletions cut 0 bases from V and 1 base from J, with 12 bases between. The CDR3 spells CASSLGAQGGTDTQYF. The CDR3 region has the DNA TGCGCCAGCAGCTTGGGGGCTCAGGGAGGCACAGATACGCAGTATTTT.

This clonotype was seen ten or more times. The chain employs TRBV12-3 or TRBV12-4 and TRBJ1-1; maybe TRBD1 (6 bases). This CDR3 contains 14 residues. Between the trimmed V and J ends, which lost 3 bases and 5 bases, there was a span of 13 bases. The CDR3 DNA follows: TGTGCCAGCAGTTTTAGTCAGGGGTATACTGAAGCTTTCTTT. Its protein is CASSFSQGYTEAFF.

There are many counts of this clonotype. V and J are TRBV15 and TRBJ1-3; 9 nucleotides agree with TRBD1. Trimming took 5 bases from V and 2 from J; bases not matched to a gene: 4. The CDR3 is 15 amino acids. The germline V gene has CDR1 LNHNV and CDR2 YYDKDF (reference sequence). CDR3: CATSRDRAAGNTIYF. DNA of the CDR3: TGTGCCACCAGCCGGGACAGGGCGGCTGGAAACACCATATATTTT.

This clonotype has just a few counts. The chain carries TRBV7-9 and TRBJ2-5; 8 nucleotides match TRBD2. The V gene end was trimmed by 5 bases and the J gene end by 1 base; junction bases not matched to a gene: 9. Germline CDR1 and CDR2: SEHNR and FQNEAQ (reference sequence). The CDR3 has 16 residues. The CDR3 loop reads CASSLSRGASQETQYF. The CDR3 DNA sequence: TGTGCCAGCAGCCTCTCGCGGGGGGCTAGCCAAGAGACCCAGTACTTC.

This clonotype was counted many times. The V call is TRBV5-1, the J call TRBJ2-1, with TRBD2 identical over 10 bases. With 2 bases clipped from V and 3 bases from J, the junction kept 5 bases outside the gene matches. The CDR3 runs to 16 residues. The germline CDR1 and CDR2 sequences are SGHRS and YFSETQ. The CDR3 loop is CASSLSGLADYNEQFF. CDR3 DNA: TGCGCCAGCAGCTTATCTGGACTAGCGGACTACAATGAGCAGTTCTTC.

A few counts support this clonotype. The rearrangement uses TRBV7-9 and TRBJ1-5, with a tentative D call TRBD1 (6 bases). V lost 6 bases, J lost 4 bases, and 16 bases lay in between. CDR1 and CDR2 from the germline V gene are SEHNR and FQNEAQ (reference sequence). There are 15 residues in the CDR3. This chain's CDR3 is CASRGGREDNQPQHF. CDR3 nucleotides: TGTGCCAGCAGGGGGGGGCGAGAGGATAATCAGCCCCAGCATTTT.

This clonotype has a count of ten or more. The rearrangement joins TRBV28 to TRBJ2-7; 7 bases are a match to TRBD1. With V trimmed by 6 bases and J by 3 bases, 8 bases remained unmatched. Germline V gene lookup returns CDR1 MDHEN and CDR2 SYDVKM. This CDR3 contains 14 residues. The CDR3 here is CASRATGHLYEQYF. For the CDR3, the DNA is TGTGCCAGCAGGGCGACAGGGCACCTCTACGAGCAGTACTTC.

This clonotype was seen at least ten times. V gene TRBV5-6 combines with J gene TRBJ2-6; D gene unclear. This CDR3 is built from 15 residues. V was trimmed by 4 bases and J by 0 bases, leaving 8 bases between them. The germline gives CDR1 SGHDT, CDR2 YYEEEE. The DNA of the CDR3 is TGTGCCAGCAGCCGCTCTCTCTCTGGGGCCAACGTCCTGACTTTC. This sequence encodes CASSRSLSGANVLTF.